This TCR beta chain was found in a study of blood T cell repertoires in COVID-19. Study-wide context: Some COVID-19 samples were acute and others convalescent; all came from the United States, Italy and Spain. Nucleic acid was either cDNA or gDNA, and it came from T cells, B-cell-depleted T cells, or PBMCs.

Germline assignment: CDR1 SGDLS and CDR2 YYNGEE. V gave up 2 bases and J gave up 8 bases, with 16 bases separating them. The CDR3 covers 15 residues. A Seattle source enrolled patients during active infection and followed them longitudinally. A remark on this clone: This CDR3 is also generated by other DNA sequences in the sample.

How the authors handled the data: It was from reference gene primer amplification that nucleated cell counts were estimated. Profiling relied on immunoSEQ multiplex PCR, and the TCRdb table lists in-frame clones only, not all of them. Clonal size and the V and J genes are those of that table, whereas D and trimming came from the DNA. Of around 310,000 clones listed, more than 80% are singletons. The V gene is TRBV9, the J gene TRBJ1-4, with a weak D call TRBD1 (5 bases). Sequenced sample: peripheral blood. The TCR comes from a woman aged 25 to 45 with COVID-19, enrolled during active disease. Here the CDR3 reads CASSVGGRVGEKLFF. The CDR3 nucleotides are TGTGCCAGCAGCGTTGGGGGGAGAGTGGGCGAAAAACTGTTTTTT. The full variable domain, completed using reference TRBV9 and TRBJ1-4, is DSGVTQTPKHLITATGQRVTLRCSPRSGDLSVYWYQQSLDQGLQFLIQYYNGEERAKGNILERFSAQQFPDLHSELNLSSLELGDSALYFCASSVGGRVGEKLFFGSGTQLSVL.